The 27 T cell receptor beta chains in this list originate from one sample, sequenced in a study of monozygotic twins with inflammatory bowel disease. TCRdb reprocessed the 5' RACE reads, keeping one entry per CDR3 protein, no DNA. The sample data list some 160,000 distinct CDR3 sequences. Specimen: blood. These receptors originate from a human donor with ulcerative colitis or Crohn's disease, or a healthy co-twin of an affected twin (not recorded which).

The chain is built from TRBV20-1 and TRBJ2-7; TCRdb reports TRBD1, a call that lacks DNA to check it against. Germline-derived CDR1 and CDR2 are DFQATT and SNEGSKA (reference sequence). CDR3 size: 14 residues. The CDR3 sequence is CSAGRDTTLDEQYF.

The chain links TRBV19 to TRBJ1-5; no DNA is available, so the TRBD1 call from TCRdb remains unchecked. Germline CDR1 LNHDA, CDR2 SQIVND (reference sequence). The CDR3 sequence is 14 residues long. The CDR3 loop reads CASSIISPWQPQHF.

CDR3 sequence: CASRQAGANTGELFF. The V and J genes are TRBV4-3 and TRBJ2-2; the TCRdb D gene call, TRBD1, has no DNA to confirm it. The CDR3 loop spans 15 amino acids. The germline gives CDR1 LGHNA, CDR2 YSLEER.

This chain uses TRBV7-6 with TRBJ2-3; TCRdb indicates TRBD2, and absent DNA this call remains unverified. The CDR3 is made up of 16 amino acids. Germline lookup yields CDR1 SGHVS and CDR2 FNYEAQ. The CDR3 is CASSSSGLLYTDTQYF.

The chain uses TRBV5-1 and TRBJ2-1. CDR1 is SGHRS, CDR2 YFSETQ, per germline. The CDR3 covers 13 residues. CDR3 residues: CASSLRAHSEQFF.

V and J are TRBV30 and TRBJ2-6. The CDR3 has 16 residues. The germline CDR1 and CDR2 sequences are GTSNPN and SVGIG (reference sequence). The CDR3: CAWSVLGISGANVLTF. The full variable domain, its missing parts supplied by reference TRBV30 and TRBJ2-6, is SQTIHQWPATLVQPVGSPLSLECTVEGTSNPNLYWYRQAAGRGLQLLFYSVGIGQISSEVPQNLSASRPQDRQFILSSKKLLLSDSGFYLCAWSVLGISGANVLTFGAGSRLTVL.

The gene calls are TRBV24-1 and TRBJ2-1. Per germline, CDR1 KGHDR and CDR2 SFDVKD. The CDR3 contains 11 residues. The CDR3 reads CATSDFGEQFF.

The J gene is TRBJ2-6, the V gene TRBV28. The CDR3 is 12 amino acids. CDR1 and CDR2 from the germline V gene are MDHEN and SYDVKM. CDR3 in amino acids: CASSSGANVLTF.

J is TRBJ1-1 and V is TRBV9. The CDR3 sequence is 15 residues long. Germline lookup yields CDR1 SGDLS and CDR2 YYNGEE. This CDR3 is CASTRSTHQNTEAFF. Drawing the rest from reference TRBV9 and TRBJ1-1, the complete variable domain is DSGVTQTPKHLITATGQRVTLRCSPRSGDLSVYWYQQSLDQGLQFLIQYYNGEERAKGNILERFSAQQFPDLHSELNLSSLELGDSALYFCASTRSTHQNTEAFFGQGTRLTVV.

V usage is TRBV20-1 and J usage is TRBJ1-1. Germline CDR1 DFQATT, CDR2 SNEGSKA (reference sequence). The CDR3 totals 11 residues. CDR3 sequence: CSLKSRREAFF.

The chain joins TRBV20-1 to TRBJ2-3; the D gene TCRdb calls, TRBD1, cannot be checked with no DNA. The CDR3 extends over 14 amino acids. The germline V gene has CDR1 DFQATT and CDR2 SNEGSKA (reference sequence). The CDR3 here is CSARPDRGTDTQYF.

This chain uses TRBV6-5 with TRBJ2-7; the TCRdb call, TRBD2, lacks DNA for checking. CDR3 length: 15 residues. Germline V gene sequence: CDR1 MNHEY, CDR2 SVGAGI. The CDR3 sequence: CASSSPGTSGYEQYF.

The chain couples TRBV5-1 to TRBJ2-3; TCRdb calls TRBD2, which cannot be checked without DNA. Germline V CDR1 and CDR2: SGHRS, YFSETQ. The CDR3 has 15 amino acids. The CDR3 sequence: CASRTSGGRTDTQYF.

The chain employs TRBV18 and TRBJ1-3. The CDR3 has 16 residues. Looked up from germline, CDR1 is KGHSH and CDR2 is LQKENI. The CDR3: CASSPSRSRSGNTIYF.

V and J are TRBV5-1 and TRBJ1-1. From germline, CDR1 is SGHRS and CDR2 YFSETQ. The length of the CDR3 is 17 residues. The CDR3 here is CASSLDGVGAGNTEAFF.

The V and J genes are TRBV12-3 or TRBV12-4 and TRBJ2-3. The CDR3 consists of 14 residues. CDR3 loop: CASSLGPSPDTQYF.

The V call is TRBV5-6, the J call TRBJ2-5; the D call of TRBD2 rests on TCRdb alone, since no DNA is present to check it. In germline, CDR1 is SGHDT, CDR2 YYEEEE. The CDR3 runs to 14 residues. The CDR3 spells CASRTVGGRETQYF.

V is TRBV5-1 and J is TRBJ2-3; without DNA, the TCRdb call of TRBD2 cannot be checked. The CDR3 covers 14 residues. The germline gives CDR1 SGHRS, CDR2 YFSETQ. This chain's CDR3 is CASTGLASTDTQYF.

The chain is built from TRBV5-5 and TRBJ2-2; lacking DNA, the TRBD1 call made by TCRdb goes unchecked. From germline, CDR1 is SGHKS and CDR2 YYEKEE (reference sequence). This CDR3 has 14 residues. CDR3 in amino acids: CASSFQGSTGELFF.

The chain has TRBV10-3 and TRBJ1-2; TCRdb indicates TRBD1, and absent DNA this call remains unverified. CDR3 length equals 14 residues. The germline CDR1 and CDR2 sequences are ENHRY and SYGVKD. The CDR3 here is CAIRARQGNRGYTF.

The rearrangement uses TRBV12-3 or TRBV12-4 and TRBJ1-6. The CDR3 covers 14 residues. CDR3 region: CASTNGPKSEPLHF.

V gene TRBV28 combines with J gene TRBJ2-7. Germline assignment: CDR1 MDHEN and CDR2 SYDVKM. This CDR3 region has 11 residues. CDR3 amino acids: CASSLRDEQYF.

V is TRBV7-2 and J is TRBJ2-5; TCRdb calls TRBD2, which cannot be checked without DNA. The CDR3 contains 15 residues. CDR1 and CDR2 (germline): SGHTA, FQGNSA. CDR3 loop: CASSLGDYTGETQYF.

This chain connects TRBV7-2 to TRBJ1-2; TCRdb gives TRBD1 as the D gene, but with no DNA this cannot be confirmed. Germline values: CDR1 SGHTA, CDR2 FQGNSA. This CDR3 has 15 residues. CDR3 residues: CASSNRGQPFGGYTF. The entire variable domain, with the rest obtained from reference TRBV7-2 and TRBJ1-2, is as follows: GAGVSQSPSNKVTEKGKDVELRCDPISGHTALYWYRQSLGQGLEFLIYFQGNSAPDKSGLPSDRFSAERTGGSVSTLTIQRTQQEDSAVYLCASSNRGQPFGGYTFGSGTRLTVV.

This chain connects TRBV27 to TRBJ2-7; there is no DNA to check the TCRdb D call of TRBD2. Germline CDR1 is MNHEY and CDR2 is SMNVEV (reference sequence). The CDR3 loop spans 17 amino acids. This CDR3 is CASSSRLAGGRVYEQYF.

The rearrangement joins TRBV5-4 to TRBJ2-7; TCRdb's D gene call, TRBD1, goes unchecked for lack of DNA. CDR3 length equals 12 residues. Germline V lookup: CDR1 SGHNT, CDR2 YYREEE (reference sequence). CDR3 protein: CASSPLGGEQYF. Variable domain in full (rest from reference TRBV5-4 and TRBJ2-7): ETGVTQSPTHLIKTRGQQVTLRCSSQSGHNTVSWYQQALGQGPQFIFQYYREEENGRGNFPPRFSGLQFPNYSSELNVNALELDDSALYLCASSPLGGEQYFGPGTRLTVT.

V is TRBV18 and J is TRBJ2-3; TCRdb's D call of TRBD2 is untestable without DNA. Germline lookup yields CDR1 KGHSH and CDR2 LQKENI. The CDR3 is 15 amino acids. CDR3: CASSPGTSGTDTQYF.